This entry lists 22 T cell receptor beta chains sequenced from one sample in a study of immune evolution from preneoplasia to lung adenocarcinoma. Profiling relied on immunoSEQ multiplex PCR, and the TCRdb table lists in-frame clones only, not all of them. The sample holds about 6,300 clones, 76% seen once. The sequencing input was FFPE minimally invasive lung adenocarcinoma tissue. Source of these receptors: a person aged 60-80 years with lung adenocarcinoma.

The J gene is TRBJ2-5, the V gene TRBV28; 8 bases map to TRBD1. This CDR3 region has 17 residues. The junction had 9 bases not matched to a gene; V was cut back by 1 base and J by 2 bases. Germline V lookup: CDR1 MDHEN, CDR2 SYDVKM. The DNA of the CDR3 is TGTGCCAGCAGTTTATCCTTTTCCGGGACAGGACAAGAGACCCAGTACTTC. Amino acid sequence: CASSLSFSGTGQETQYF.

The rearrangement joins TRBV5-1 to TRBJ1-2, with a weak D call TRBD1 (6 bases). Germline V gene lookup returns CDR1 SGHRS and CDR2 YFSETQ. V lost 3 bases, J lost 8 bases, and 20 bases lay in between. The CDR3 sequence is 15 residues long. The DNA for the CDR3 is TGCGCCAGCAGCTCGGGGACACCCGTTGTTCAGGGCTACACCTTC. This translates into CASSSGTPVVQGYTF.

The chain uses TRBV7-3 and TRBJ2-1; D remains ambiguous. CDR1 and CDR2 (germline): SGHTA, FQGTGA. V was trimmed by 2 bases and J by 6 bases, leaving 8 bases between them. The CDR3 length is 13 residues. The CDR3 here is CASSLAPVNEQFF. In nucleotides, the CDR3 is TGTGCCAGCAGCTTAGCCCCCGTCAATGAGCAGTTCTTC.

J is TRBJ2-7 and V is TRBV27; D uncertain. V dropped 5 bases and J dropped 5 bases, with 19 bases sitting between them. Looked up from germline, CDR1 is MNHEY and CDR2 is SMNVEV (reference sequence). The CDR3 spans 15 residues. CDR3: CASSGVIGLRNEQYF. DNA for the CDR3: TGTGCCAGCAGTGGCGTTATTGGTCTAAGGAACGAGCAGTACTTC.

This clone was seen a single time. The genes are TRBV28 and TRBJ1-2; 7 bases are shared with TRBD1. V gave up 0 bases and J gave up 5 bases; unmatched junction bases: 9. Looked up from germline, CDR1 is MDHEN and CDR2 is SYDVKM. The CDR3 runs to 16 residues. CDR3 in DNA: TGTGCCAGCAGTTTATGGGGGGAGGGGGCGCTTTATGGCTACACCTTC. Amino acids: CASSLWGEGALYGYTF.

CDR3: CSARTAAGYTF. The DNA of the CDR3 is TGCAGTGCTAGAACGGCAGCTGGCTACACCTTC. The chain uses TRBV20-1 and TRBJ1-2; D is unclear. This CDR3 contains 11 residues. Germline V gene lookup returns CDR1 DFQATT and CDR2 SNEGSKA (reference sequence). The V gene lost 2 bases and the J gene lost 7 bases, with 8 bases spanning the gap.

The J gene is TRBJ2-1, the V gene TRBV12-5; 14 bases map to TRBD2. V dropped 1 base and J dropped 8; count of bases not matched to a gene: 4. CDR3 length: 16 amino acids. Germline V gene lookup returns CDR1 LGHNT and CDR2 FRNRAP. Written as DNA, the CDR3 is TGTGCTAGTGGTTTGGGAAGACTAGCGGGAGGGGATGAGCAGTTCTTC. Its translation: CASGLGRLAGGDEQFF. Full variable domain (remainder filled in from reference TRBV12-5 and TRBJ2-1): DARVTQTPRHKVTEMGQEVTMRCQPILGHNTVFWYRQTMMQGLELLAYFRNRAPLDDSGMPKDRFSAEMPDATLATLKIQPSEPRDSAVYFCASGLGRLAGGDEQFFGPGTRLTVL.

By share, this clone ranks as medium-sized. The same CDR3 is also encoded by other DNA sequences in this sample. DNA for the CDR3: TGTGCCAGCAGCTTAACCGCGGGAGAGACAGATACGCAGTATTTT. Translating gives CASSLTAGETDTQYF. The chain uses TRBV7-3 and TRBJ2-3; TRBD2 matches at 7 bases. Germline loops: CDR1 SGHTA, CDR2 FQGTGA. Germline trimming cut 0 bases from V and 3 bases from J; bases unmatched to any gene: 3. The CDR3 is made up of 15 amino acids.

This rearrangement joins TRBV7-8 to TRBJ2-3, with TRBD2 matching 14 bases. Germline V gene lookup returns CDR1 SGHVS and CDR2 FQNEAQ. The CDR3 consists of 20 residues. V was clipped by 2 bases and J by 5 bases; unmatched bases: 15. CDR3 protein: CASSLNPPGLAGVGVDTQYF. In DNA, the CDR3 is TGTGCCAGCAGCTTAAATCCCCCGGGACTAGCGGGAGTGGGCGTAGATACGCAGTATTTT.

V is TRBV9 and J is TRBJ1-2, with D maybe TRBD1 (5 bases). V lost 2 bases to trimming and J lost 2 bases, with 10 bases between them. Germline V gene data show CDR1 as SGDLS and CDR2 as YYNGEE. This CDR3 spans 14 amino acids. The CDR3 bases are TGTGCCAGCAGCGTGGCGGGGGAGAACTATGGCTACACCTTC. Amino acid sequence: CASSVAGENYGYTF.

The chain recombines TRBV7-9 with TRBJ2-5, with 13 bases fitting TRBD2. Germline V lookup: CDR1 SEHNR, CDR2 FQNEAQ (reference sequence). The CDR3 totals 19 residues. Losses at the gene ends were 4 bases for V and 5 bases for J; bases not matched to a gene: 16. CDR3 residues: CASSSIWTSGSASMETQYF. In DNA form, the CDR3 reads TGTGCCAGCAGCTCCATCTGGACTAGCGGGAGTGCATCGATGGAGACCCAGTACTTC. Full variable domain (remainder filled in from reference TRBV7-9 and TRBJ2-5): DTGVSQNPRHKITKRGQNVTFRCDPISEHNRLYWYRQTLGQGPEFLTYFQNEAQLEKSRLLSDRFSAERPKGSFSTLEIQRTEQGDSAMYLCASSSIWTSGSASMETQYFGPGTRLLVL.

The chain uses TRBV11-2 and TRBJ2-7; TRBD1 aligns across 9 bases. CDR1 is SGHAT and CDR2 is FQNNGV in the germline V gene. The CDR3 has 11 amino acids. V dropped 5 bases and J dropped 12; count of bases not matched to a gene: 5. Written as DNA, the CDR3 is TGTGCCAGCAGCGGGGACAGGGTCTTGTACTTC. The encoded protein is CASSGDRVLYF. Drawing the rest from reference TRBV11-2 and TRBJ2-7, the complete variable domain is EAGVAQSPRYKIIEKRQSVAFWCNPISGHATLYWYQQILGQGPKLLIQFQNNGVVDDSQLPKDRFSAERLKGVDSTLKIQPAKLEDSAVYLCASSGDRVLYFGPGTRLTVT.

This clone was counted only a few times. This chain joins TRBV6-5 and TRBJ2-5; 8 bases are a match to TRBD2. Germline V gene data show CDR1 as MNHEY and CDR2 as SVGAGI. The CDR3 runs 14 residues. Unmatched junction bases numbered 8, after V lost 6 bases and J lost 5 bases. DNA for the CDR3: TGTGCCAGCAGCAAACGGGGGGGGCCGGAGACCCAGTACTTC. Translating it yields CASSKRGGPETQYF.

V is TRBV7-6 and J is TRBJ2-1; D is perhaps TRBD1 (5 bases). Trimming shortened V by 1 base and J by 10 bases, and 14 bases separated the two germline ends. This CDR3 has 14 residues. Germline-derived CDR1 and CDR2 are SGHVS and FNYEAQ. The CDR3 nucleotides are TGTGCCAGCAGCTTAGAGATCAGGGTGGGGGAGCAGTTCTTC. It specifies CASSLEIRVGEQFF. The entire variable domain, with the rest obtained from reference TRBV7-6 and TRBJ2-1, is as follows: GAGVSQSPRYKVTKRGQDVALRCDPISGHVSLYWYRQALGQGPEFLTYFNYEAQQDKSGLPNDRFSAERPEGSISTLTIQRTEQRDSAMYRCASSLEIRVGEQFFGPGTRLTVL.

This clone was counted only a few times. CDR3 sequence: CASKTGDTEAFF. The CDR3 DNA reads TGTGCCAGCAAGACAGGGGATACTGAAGCTTTCTTT. The chain carries TRBV27 and TRBJ1-1, with 8 bases aligning to TRBD1. The CDR3 covers 12 residues. Germline V gene lookup returns CDR1 MNHEY and CDR2 SMNVEV (reference sequence). V lost 7 bases and J lost 5; bases outside the gene matches: 3.

The chain couples TRBV6-5 to TRBJ1-4; D might be TRBD1 (5 bases). The CDR3 sequence is 14 residues long. Germline CDR1 and CDR2: MNHEY and SVGAGI. Trimming cost V 0 bases and J 8 bases, with 10 bases left between them. The CDR3 DNA reads TGTGCCAGCAGTTACTCCCGGGGGGGAGAAAAACTGTTTTTT. It codes for CASSYSRGGEKLFF.

This clone was found a few times. V is TRBV6-6 and J is TRBJ1-3; no clear D. This CDR3 is built from 13 residues. Germline V gene sequence: CDR1 MNHNY, CDR2 SVGAGI (reference sequence). V dropped 7 bases and J dropped 4 bases, with 11 bases sitting between them. The CDR3 region has the DNA TGTGCCAGCACCTTACTACAGGGAAACACCATATATTTT. It yields the protein CASTLLQGNTIYF.

This clone has just a few counts. The chain is built from TRBV19 and TRBJ2-5; D unresolved. This CDR3 has 11 residues. Germline CDR1 is LNHDA and CDR2 is SQIVND (reference sequence). Trimming removed 11 bases from V and 5 bases from J, with 12 bases in between. CDR3 loop: CACLLYETQYF. CDR3 DNA: TGTGCCTGCCTGTTATATGAGACCCAGTACTTC.

This clone was counted a few times. The gene calls are TRBV9 and TRBJ2-7; 9 nucleotides line up with TRBD2. This CDR3 region has 14 residues. Germline CDR1 is SGDLS and CDR2 is YYNGEE. Trimming removed 5 bases from V and 2 bases from J; junction bases left unmatched: 5. CDR3 amino acids: CASSTAGGPYEQYF. The CDR3 nucleotides are TGTGCCAGCAGTACAGCGGGAGGCCCCTACGAGCAGTACTTC.

The chain employs TRBV18 and TRBJ1-1; D gene unclear. The V end was cut by 4 bases, the J end by 6 bases, with 9 bases between. This CDR3 is built from 12 residues. The germline gives CDR1 KGHSH, CDR2 LQKENI. CDR3 residues: CASSQTWPEAFF. The CDR3 DNA reads TGTGCCAGCTCACAAACTTGGCCTGAAGCTTTCTTT.

The chain joins TRBV21-1 to TRBJ2-2; the table's D gene call, TRBD1, was not cross checked with the DNA. TRBV21-1 represents a pseudogene. The length of the CDR3 is 15 residues. CDR3 sequence reads: CASSFGQGDTGELFF. CDR3 coding DNA: TGTGCCAGCAGCTTCGGACAGGGAGACACCGGGGAGCTGTTTTTT.

This clone appeared a single time. This chain uses TRBV30 with TRBJ1-2; 7 bases are shared with TRBD1. J was trimmed by 2 bases and V by 0 bases; bases with no gene match: 6. The length of the CDR3 is 15 residues. The germline CDR1 and CDR2 sequences are GTSNPN and SVGIG (reference sequence). The DNA for the CDR3 is TGTGCCTGGAGTGTAAACCAGGGGGACAACTATGGCTACACCTTC. Protein product: CAWSVNQGDNYGYTF.